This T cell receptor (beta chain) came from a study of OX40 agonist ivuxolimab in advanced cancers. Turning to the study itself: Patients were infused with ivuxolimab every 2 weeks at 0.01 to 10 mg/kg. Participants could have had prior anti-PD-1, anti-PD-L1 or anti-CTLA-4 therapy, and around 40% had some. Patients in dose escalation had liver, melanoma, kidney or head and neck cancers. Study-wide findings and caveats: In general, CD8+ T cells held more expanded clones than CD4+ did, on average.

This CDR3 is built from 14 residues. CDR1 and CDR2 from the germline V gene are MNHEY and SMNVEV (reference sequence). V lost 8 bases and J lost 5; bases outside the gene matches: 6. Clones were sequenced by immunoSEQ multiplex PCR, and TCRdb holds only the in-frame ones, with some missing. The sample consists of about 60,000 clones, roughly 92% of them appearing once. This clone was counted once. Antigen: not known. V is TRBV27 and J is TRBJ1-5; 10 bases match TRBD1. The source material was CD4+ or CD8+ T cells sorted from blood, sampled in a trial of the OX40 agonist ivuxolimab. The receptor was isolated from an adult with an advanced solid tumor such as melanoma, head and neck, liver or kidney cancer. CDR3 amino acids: CASSDRGQDQPQHF. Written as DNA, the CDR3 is TGTGCCAGCTCCGACAGGGGGCAAGATCAGCCCCAGCATTTT.